This T cell receptor (beta chain) was documented in a study of patients and donors after allogeneic stem cell transplantation. Germline CDR1 is SGHDT and CDR2 is YYEEEE. V was cut by 0 bases and J by 6 bases, with 7 bases left in between. The CDR3 contains 12 residues. TCRdb fed the RT-PCR reads into MiXCR, producing one record per CDR3 protein. The sample contains approximately 140,000 distinct CDR3 sequences, about 36% of which appear only once. The rearrangement joins TRBV5-6 to TRBJ2-7; D call uncertain. This TCR derives from a human donor who was either an allogeneic HSCT recipient or a stem cell or donor lymphocyte infusion donor (not recorded which). It is not recorded whose cells these are; they may come from a transplant donor. The sequenced material came from blood, either unsorted or a sorted T cell fraction (not recorded which). The CDR3 loop reads CASSLVGSEQYF. The CDR3 DNA sequence: TGTGCCAGCAGCTTGGTGGGTAGCGAGCAGTACTTC. The full variable domain, rest sourced from reference TRBV5-6 and TRBJ2-7, is DAGVTQSPTHLIKTRGQQVTLRCSPKSGHDTVSWYQQALGQGPQFIFQYYEEEERQRGNFPDRFSGHQFPNYSSELNVNALLLGDSALYLCASSLVGSEQYFGPGTRLTVT.